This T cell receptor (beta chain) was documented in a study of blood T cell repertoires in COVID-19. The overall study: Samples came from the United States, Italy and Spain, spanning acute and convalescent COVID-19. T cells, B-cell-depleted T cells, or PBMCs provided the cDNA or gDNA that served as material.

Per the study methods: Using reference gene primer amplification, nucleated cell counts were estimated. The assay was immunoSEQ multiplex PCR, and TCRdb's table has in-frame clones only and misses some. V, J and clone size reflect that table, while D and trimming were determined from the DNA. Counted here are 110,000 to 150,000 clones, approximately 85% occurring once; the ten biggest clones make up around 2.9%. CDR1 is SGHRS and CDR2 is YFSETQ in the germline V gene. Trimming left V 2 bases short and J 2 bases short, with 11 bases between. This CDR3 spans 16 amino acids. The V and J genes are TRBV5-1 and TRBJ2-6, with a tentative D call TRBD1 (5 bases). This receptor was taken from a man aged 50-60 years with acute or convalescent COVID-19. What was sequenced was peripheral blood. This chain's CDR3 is CASSLSRVPGANVLTF. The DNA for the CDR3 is TGCGCCAGCAGCTTAAGCAGGGTCCCTGGGGCCAACGTCCTGACTTTC.